The present T cell receptor beta chain was sequenced within a study of response to subunit inactivated influenza vaccine (dated by TCRdb to the late 2010s). At the level of the whole study: The study used deep quantitative T cell receptor repertoire profiling to track responses to a trivalent subunit inactivated influenza vaccine. General findings and caveats noted by the study authors: The authors proposed that each seasonal influenza vaccination may bring in only a limited number of new T cells.

What this sample's time point label stands for: approximately 40 days after influenza vaccine administration. A note on this clonotype: Its antigen is unknown. There are no base qualities to consult, and no much larger clone falls within one base.

The CDR3 contains 17 residues, cysteine and phenylalanine counted. The sequence is cut down to CDR3 DNA, 51 bases in frame from base 1. CDR1 and CDR2 (SGDLS, YYNGEE) derive from the germline V gene. Unmatched junction bases come to 7, with V trimmed by 0 bases and J by 3 bases. Library construction relied on RT-PCR. TCRdb shows the sequencer as Illumina HiSeq 2500. TCRdb reanalyzed the raw reads on its own, using fastp at Q25 for trimming and MiXCR for clone calling, and kept in-frame beta chains. When rows share a CDR3 protein, they turn into one entry using the most common DNA and genes. The sample data list roughly 570,000 distinct CDR3 sequences, and roughly 13% of these were observed just once. The top ten constitute 10% to 15% of the sample.

The sequence came from a man aged 45-60 years who received an inactivated influenza vaccine. Donor details come from another sample of the same person, matched by shared clones. Sequenced material: PBMCs from blood, taken 40 to 50 days after vaccination. In this chain, TRBV9 is recombined with TRBJ2-2, with 8 bases in between that match TRBD2. CDR3 protein: CASSVVSSGRHTGELFF. The bases are TGTGCCAGCAGCGTAGTTTCCAGCGGGAGACACACCGGGGAGCTGTTTTTT.